This T cell receptor (beta chain) comes out of a study of response to subunit inactivated influenza vaccine. Regarding the study as a whole: Authors suggested that a seasonal influenza vaccination recruits few new T cells each time.

Concerning this clonotype itself: The antigen is unknown.

Using its own MiXCR run on the RT-PCR reads, TCRdb lists one record per CDR3 protein. The table includes 550,000 to 600,000 distinct CDR3 sequences, around 11% detected once. Germline V lookup: CDR1 DFQATT, CDR2 SNEGSKA (reference sequence). V lost 5 bases, J lost 2 bases, and 7 bases stayed unmatched. This CDR3 region has 14 residues. Source: PBMCs from blood, taken on the day of vaccination. This receptor was taken from a man aged 45-60 years who received an inactivated influenza vaccine. V and J are TRBV20-1 and TRBJ2-5; the match to TRBD2 covers 8 bases. CDR3 sequence reads: CSAPGGARQETQYF. Written as DNA, the CDR3 is TGCAGTGCTCCCGGGGGGGCCCGACAAGAGACCCAGTACTTC.